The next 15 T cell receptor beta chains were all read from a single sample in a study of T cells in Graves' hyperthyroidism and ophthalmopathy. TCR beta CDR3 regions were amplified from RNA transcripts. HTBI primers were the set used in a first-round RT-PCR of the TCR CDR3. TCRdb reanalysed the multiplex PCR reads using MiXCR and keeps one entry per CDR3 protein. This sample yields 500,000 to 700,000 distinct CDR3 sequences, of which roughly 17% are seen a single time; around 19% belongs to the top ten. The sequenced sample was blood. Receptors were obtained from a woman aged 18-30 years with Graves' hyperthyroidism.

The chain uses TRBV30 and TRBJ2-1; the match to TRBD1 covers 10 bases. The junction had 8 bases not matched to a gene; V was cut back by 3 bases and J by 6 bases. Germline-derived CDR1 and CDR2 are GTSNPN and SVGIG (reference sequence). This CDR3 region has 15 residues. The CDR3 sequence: CAWSGSRTGGNEQFF. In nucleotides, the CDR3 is TGTGCCTGGAGCGGCTCCCGGACAGGGGGCAATGAGCAGTTCTTC.

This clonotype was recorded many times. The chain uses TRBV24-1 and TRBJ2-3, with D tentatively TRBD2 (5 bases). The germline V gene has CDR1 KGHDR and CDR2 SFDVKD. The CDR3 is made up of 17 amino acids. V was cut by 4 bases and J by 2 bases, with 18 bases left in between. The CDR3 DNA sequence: TGTGCCACCAGTGACAACGACTTTGCGGGCGACACAGATACGCAGTATTTT. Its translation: CATSDNDFAGDTDTQYF.

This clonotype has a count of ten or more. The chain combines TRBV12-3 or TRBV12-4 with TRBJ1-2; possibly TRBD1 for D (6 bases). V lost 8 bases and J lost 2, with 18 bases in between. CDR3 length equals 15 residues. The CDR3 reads CASGPSDRLNYGYTF. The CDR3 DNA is TGTGCCAGCGGCCCGTCGGACAGATTAAACTATGGCTACACCTTC.

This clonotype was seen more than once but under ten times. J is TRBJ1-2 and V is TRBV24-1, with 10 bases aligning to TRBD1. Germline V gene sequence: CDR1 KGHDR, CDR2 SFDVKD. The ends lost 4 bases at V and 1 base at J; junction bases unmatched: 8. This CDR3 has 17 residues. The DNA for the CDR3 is TGTGCCACCAGTGACAAAAGACAGGGGGCGATTAACTATGGCTACACCTTC. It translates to CATSDKRQGAINYGYTF.

This CDR3 is CASSLVAGAEDNQPQHF. Written as DNA, the CDR3 is TGTGCCAGCAGCTTGGTGGCAGGGGCAGAGGACAATCAGCCCCAGCATTTT. The chain recombines TRBV5-4 with TRBJ1-5; perhaps TRBD1 as D (6 bases). V lost 0 bases and J 3 bases, leaving 16 bases between the germline ends. The CDR3 is 17 amino acids. Germline V CDR1 and CDR2: SGHNT, YYREEE (reference sequence).

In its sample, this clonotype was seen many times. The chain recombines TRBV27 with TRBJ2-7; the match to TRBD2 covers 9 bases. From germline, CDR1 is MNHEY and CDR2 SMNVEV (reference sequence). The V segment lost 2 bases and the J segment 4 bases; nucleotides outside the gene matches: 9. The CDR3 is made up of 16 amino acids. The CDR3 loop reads CASSLSSGSLQYEQYF. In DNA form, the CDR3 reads TGTGCCAGCAGTTTAAGTAGCGGGAGCCTTCAATACGAGCAGTACTTC.

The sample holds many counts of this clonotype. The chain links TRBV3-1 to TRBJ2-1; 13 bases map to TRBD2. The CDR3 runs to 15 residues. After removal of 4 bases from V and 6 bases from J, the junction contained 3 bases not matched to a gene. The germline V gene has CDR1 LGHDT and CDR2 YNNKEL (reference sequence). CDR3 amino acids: CASSRGLAGSNEQFF. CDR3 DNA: TGTGCCAGCAGCCGGGGACTAGCGGGAAGCAATGAGCAGTTCTTC.

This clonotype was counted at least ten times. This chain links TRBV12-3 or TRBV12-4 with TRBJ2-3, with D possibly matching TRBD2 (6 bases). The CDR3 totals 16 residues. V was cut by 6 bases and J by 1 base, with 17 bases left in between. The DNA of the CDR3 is TGTGCCAGCAGCCTCGCCGTGGGGGGTGGCACAGATACGCAGTATTTT. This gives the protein CASSLAVGGGTDTQYF.

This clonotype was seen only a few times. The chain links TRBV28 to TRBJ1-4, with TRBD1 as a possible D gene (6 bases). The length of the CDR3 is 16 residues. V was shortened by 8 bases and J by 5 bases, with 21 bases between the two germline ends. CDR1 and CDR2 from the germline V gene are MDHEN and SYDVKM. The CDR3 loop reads CASGSPTGGKNEKLFF. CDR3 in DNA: TGTGCCAGCGGTTCGCCAACGGGGGGCAAGAATGAAAAACTGTTTTTT. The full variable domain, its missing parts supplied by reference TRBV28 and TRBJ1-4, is DVKVTQSSRYLVKRTGEKVFLECVQDMDHENMFWYRQDPGLGLRLIYFSYDVKMKEKGDIPEGYSVSREKKERFSLILESASTNQTSMYLCASGSPTGGKNEKLFFGSGTQLSVL.

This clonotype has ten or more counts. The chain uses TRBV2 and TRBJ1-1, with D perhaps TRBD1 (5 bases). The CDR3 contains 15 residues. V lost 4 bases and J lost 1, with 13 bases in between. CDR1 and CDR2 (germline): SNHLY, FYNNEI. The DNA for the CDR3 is TGTGCCAGCAGTGCAACGGGACGGACGAACACTGAAGCTTTCTTT. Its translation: CASSATGRTNTEAFF.

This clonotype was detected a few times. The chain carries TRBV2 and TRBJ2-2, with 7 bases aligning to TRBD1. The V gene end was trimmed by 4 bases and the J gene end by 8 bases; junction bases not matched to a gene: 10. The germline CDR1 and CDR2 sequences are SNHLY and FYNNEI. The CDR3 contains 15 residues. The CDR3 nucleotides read TGTGCCAGCAGTGCCAGGGGGTTTGTCGCAGGGGAGCTGTTTTTT. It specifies CASSARGFVAGELFF.

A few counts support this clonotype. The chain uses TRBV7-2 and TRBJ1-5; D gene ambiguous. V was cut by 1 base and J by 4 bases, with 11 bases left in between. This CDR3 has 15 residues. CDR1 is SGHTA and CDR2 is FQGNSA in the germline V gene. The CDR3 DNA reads TGTGCCAGCAGCTTAGAGTCGGCAGTTAATCAGCCCCAGCATTTT. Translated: CASSLESAVNQPQHF.

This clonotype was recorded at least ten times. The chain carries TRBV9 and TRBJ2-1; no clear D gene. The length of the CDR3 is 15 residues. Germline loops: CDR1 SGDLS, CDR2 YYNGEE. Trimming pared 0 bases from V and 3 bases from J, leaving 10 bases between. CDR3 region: CASSVGTGVYNEQFF. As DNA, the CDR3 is TGTGCCAGCAGCGTAGGAACGGGTGTCTACAATGAGCAGTTCTTC.

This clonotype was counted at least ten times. CDR3 region: CASREQGASKNIQYF. CDR3 coding DNA: TGTGCCAGCAGGGAACAGGGGGCGTCCAAAAACATTCAGTACTTC. This sequence joins TRBV12-3 or TRBV12-4 and TRBJ2-4; 9 positions agree with TRBD1. With 6 bases clipped from V and 2 bases from J, the junction kept 5 bases outside the gene matches. This CDR3 is built from 15 residues.

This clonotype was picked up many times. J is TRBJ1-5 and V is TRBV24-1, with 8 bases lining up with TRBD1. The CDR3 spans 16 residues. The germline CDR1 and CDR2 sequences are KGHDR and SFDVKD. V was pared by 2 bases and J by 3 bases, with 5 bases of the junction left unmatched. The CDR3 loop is CATSDSGTGYNQPQHF. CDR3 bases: TGTGCCACCAGTGATTCTGGGACAGGTTACAATCAGCCCCAGCATTTT.